These 15 T cell receptor beta chains share one sample of origin, sequenced in a study of T cells in Graves' hyperthyroidism and ophthalmopathy. RNA transcripts provided the source from which TCR beta CDR3 regions were amplified. The TCR CDR3 first-round RT-PCR relied on the HTBI primer set. TCRdb re-called the multiplex PCR reads with MiXCR, one entry per CDR3 protein. Counted here are almost 600,000 distinct CDR3 sequences, more than 11% occurring once; the ten biggest clones make up around 5.4%. Sequenced input: blood. The receptors derive from a woman between 25 and 40 years old with Graves' hyperthyroidism that later progressed to Graves' ophthalmopathy.

CDR3 amino acids: CASSTELLGGLTEAFF. The CDR3 nucleotides read TGTGCCAGCAGTACGGAGCTCCTGGGGGGCCTGACTGAAGCTTTCTTT. The chain joins TRBV5-6 to TRBJ1-1; a possible D gene is TRBD1 (6 bases). The V and J ends lost 5 bases and 5 bases respectively, with 22 bases between them. CDR1 is SGHDT, CDR2 YYEEEE, per germline. This CDR3 contains 16 residues. Supplemented by reference TRBV5-6 and TRBJ1-1, the full variable domain reads DAGVTQSPTHLIKTRGQQVTLRCSPKSGHDTVSWYQQALGQGPQFIFQYYEEEERQRGNFPDRFSGHQFPNYSSELNVNALLLGDSALYLCASSTELLGGLTEAFFGQGTRLTVV.

This clonotype was recorded many times. The gene calls are TRBV19 and TRBJ1-2; a possible D gene is TRBD1 (5 bases). V was clipped by 10 bases and J by 4 bases, with 13 bases between them. Germline assignment: CDR1 LNHDA and CDR2 SQIVND (reference sequence). CDR3 length: 12 amino acids. The CDR3 DNA reads as TGTGCCATCCGGGACTTCCCCTATGGCTACACCTTC. Translation: CAIRDFPYGYTF.

CDR3 in amino acids: CASSRPSRTSYEQYF. The CDR3 bases are TGTGCCAGCAGCCGGCCCTCAAGGACAAGCTACGAGCAGTACTTC. The gene calls are TRBV6-2 or TRBV6-3 and TRBJ2-7; the D gene is possibly TRBD1 (5 bases). Deletions cut 6 bases from V and 3 bases from J, with 18 bases between. The germline V gene has CDR1 MNHEY and CDR2 SVGEGT. The length of the CDR3 is 15 residues.

This clonotype appeared many times. This chain uses TRBV20-1 with TRBJ1-5, with 8 bases fitting TRBD1. V trimming: 3 bases; J trimming: 5 bases; junction bases outside the gene matches: 6. Per germline, CDR1 DFQATT and CDR2 SNEGSKA (reference sequence). The CDR3 runs 14 residues. The CDR3 region has the DNA TGCAGTGCTAGTGGGCAGGGGGCGGATCAGCCCCAGCATTTT. Encoded protein: CSASGQGADQPQHF.

This clonotype was observed many times. The chain couples TRBV27 to TRBJ2-5, with TRBD2 identical over 7 bases. The CDR3 spans 13 residues. Germline V gene data show CDR1 as MNHEY and CDR2 as SMNVEV (reference sequence). V trimming: 8 bases; J trimming: 0 bases; junction bases outside the gene matches: 3. The CDR3 sequence: CASGLADQETQYF. The CDR3 DNA is TGTGCCAGCGGGCTAGCGGACCAAGAGACCCAGTACTTC.

Ten or more counts support this clonotype. This chain joins TRBV13 and TRBJ2-7; TRBD1 matches at 8 bases. Trimming removed 5 bases from V and 3 bases from J; junction bases left unmatched: 15. Looked up from germline, CDR1 is PRHDT and CDR2 is FYEKMQ (reference sequence). The CDR3 is made up of 17 amino acids. CDR3 loop: CASSLTPGGVNIYEQYF. CDR3 sequence (DNA): TGTGCCAGCAGCCTTACCCCAGGGGGCGTGAATATCTACGAGCAGTACTTC.

This clonotype was found many times. The V and J genes are TRBV18 and TRBJ2-5; D not certain. Germline values: CDR1 KGHSH, CDR2 LQKENI. V lost 2 bases to trimming and J lost 4 bases, with 11 bases between them. CDR3 length: 14 amino acids. The CDR3 here is CASSPTADLETQYF. The CDR3, as DNA: TGTGCCAGCTCACCAACTGCCGATTTAGAGACCCAGTACTTC.

This clonotype was seen a handful of times. The chain recombines TRBV4-1 with TRBJ1-2, with D maybe TRBD1 (5 bases). This CDR3 contains 19 residues. Germline V gives CDR1 MGHRA, CDR2 YSYEKL. V lost 2 bases, J lost 1 base, and 23 bases lay in between. The CDR3 DNA follows: TGCGCCAGCAGCCAAAAAGGGGTAGATGAGGGATTGAATAACTATGGCTACACCTTC. Protein product: CASSQKGVDEGLNNYGYTF.

The rearrangement uses TRBV28 and TRBJ1-5; D remains unclear. The CDR3 runs to 15 residues. Deletions cut 6 bases from V and 5 bases from J, with 17 bases between. The germline gives CDR1 MDHEN, CDR2 SYDVKM. The CDR3 bases are TGTGCCAGCAGACCCCGTCCGGGGAGCGATCAGCCCCAGCATTTT. Residues: CASRPRPGSDQPQHF.

In its sample, this clonotype was seen many times. The chain carries TRBV28 and TRBJ2-1; D remains ambiguous. Germline-derived CDR1 and CDR2 are MDHEN and SYDVKM. The CDR3 is 11 amino acids. Trimming removed 7 bases at V and 5 bases at J, with 6 bases between. CDR3 sequence: CASNTDNEQFF. CDR3 coding DNA: TGTGCCAGCAACACGGACAATGAGCAGTTCTTC.

This clonotype occurred many times. This chain connects TRBV5-8 to TRBJ2-5; TRBD2 is a possible D gene (5 bases). Germline values: CDR1 SGHTS, CDR2 YDEGEE. CDR3 length equals 15 residues. Trimming cost V 0 bases and J 4 bases, with 13 bases left between them. The CDR3 DNA reads TGTGCCAGCAGCTTGGAGGCGGGCAAGGGAGAGACCCAGTACTTC. This codes for CASSLEAGKGETQYF.

This clonotype turned up a few times. The chain uses TRBV10-1 and TRBJ2-3; 10 bases map to TRBD2. CDR1 is WNHNN and CDR2 is SYGVQD in the germline V gene (reference sequence). This CDR3 comprises 16 residues. Trimming removed 7 bases from V and 4 bases from J; junction bases left unmatched: 11. The CDR3 loop reads CASNHPASGSADTQYF. CDR3 nucleotides: TGCGCCAGCAACCACCCGGCTAGCGGGAGTGCAGATACGCAGTATTTT.

This clonotype was seen ten or more times. The chain employs TRBV9 and TRBJ1-1; D is ambiguous. V shed 4 bases and J shed 3 bases, with 10 bases lying between them. This CDR3 comprises 13 residues. Germline CDR1 is SGDLS and CDR2 is YYNGEE. The CDR3 DNA is TGTGCCAGCAGCTCAGACATCTACACTGAAGCTTTCTTT. Translating it yields CASSSDIYTEAFF. Together with reference TRBV9 and TRBJ1-1, the CDR3 gives the full variable domain: DSGVTQTPKHLITATGQRVTLRCSPRSGDLSVYWYQQSLDQGLQFLIQYYNGEERAKGNILERFSAQQFPDLHSELNLSSLELGDSALYFCASSSDIYTEAFFGQGTRLTVV.

This clonotype has more than one count but fewer than ten. The chain recombines TRBV14 with TRBJ2-7; D gene uncertain. The V end was cut by 3 bases, the J end by 2 bases, with 11 bases between. The CDR3 runs to 14 residues. Germline assignment: CDR1 SGHDN and CDR2 FVKESK. Written as DNA, the CDR3 is TGTGCCAGCAGCCAGGTAGGACGGGCCTACGAGCAGTACTTC. Translating gives CASSQVGRAYEQYF.

This clonotype was observed many times. This rearrangement joins TRBV6-1 to TRBJ2-1; 7 positions match TRBD2. The V gene end was trimmed by 10 bases and the J gene end by 5 bases; junction bases not matched to a gene: 17. This CDR3 is built from 16 residues. Germline values: CDR1 MNHNS, CDR2 SASEGT. CDR3 sequence (DNA): TGTGCCATCGAAAAAGGGGAGGGCGAAGCTGACAATGAGCAGTTCTTC. Its translation: CAIEKGEGEADNEQFF.